This T cell receptor beta chain comes out of a study of identical twins' blood T cells. The donors were healthy female monozygous twins, three pairs in total. TCRdb analysed the 5' RACE reads with MiXCR anew, one entry per CDR3 protein. The sample records around 380,000 distinct CDR3 sequences, about 28% being singletons. The specimen was PBMCs. This clonotype was obtained from a woman between 18 and 55 years old in good health.

In nucleotides, the CDR3 is TGTGCCAGCAGCAAACACGGACTAGCGGGAAGTGCCAATGAGCAGTTCTTC. It specifies CASSKHGLAGSANEQFF. The gene calls are TRBV6-2 or TRBV6-3 and TRBJ2-1; 12 bases agree with TRBD2. This CDR3 has 17 residues. J was trimmed by 6 bases and V by 6 bases; bases with no gene match: 12. Germline CDR1 is MNHEY and CDR2 is SVGEGT.